This T cell receptor beta chain was observed in a study of blood T cell repertoires in COVID-19. Study-level background: Sites in the United States, Italy and Spain provided acute and convalescent COVID-19 samples.

Germline V gene data show CDR1 as SGHDT and CDR2 as YYEEEE. The junction had 4 bases not matched to a gene; V was cut back by 1 base and J by 4 bases. The CDR3 has 14 residues. The table came from immunoSEQ multiplex PCR; TCRdb's copy has only in-frame clones and leaves some out. Among 55,000 to 65,000 clones, about 93% were seen once, and the ten largest hold about 9.1%. Sequencing was carried out using peripheral blood. The clonotype was recovered from a woman aged 80 or over with active COVID-19. This chain links TRBV5-6 with TRBJ2-5; 7 bases fit TRBD1. Here the CDR3 DNA reads TGTGCCAGCAGCTTGCAGGGGGTTGGAGAGACCCAGTACTTC. Translation gives CASSLQGVGETQYF.